This TCR beta chain emerged from a study of radiotherapy plus CTLA-4 blockade in lung cancer. Study details: Objective responses emerged in 18% of patients, and around 29% attained disease control.

In the case of this clone: Its antigen is unidentified.

V shed 11 bases, J shed 4 bases, and the junction held 14 bases outside the gene matches. The CDR3 sequence is 16 residues long. Germline-derived CDR1 and CDR2 are SNHLY and FYNNEI. Focal radiation plus CTLA-4 blockade with ipilimumab was administered to patients who had chemo-refractory metastatic non-small-cell lung cancer. Here immunoSEQ multiplex PCR was the method, and the copy in TCRdb shows in-frame clones only, minus some. The data hold 30,000 to 40,000 clones, with 75% observed a single time. Study results and limitations: An expansion of tumor-derived TCR clones occurred in blood after radiotherapy plus ipilimumab.

The sequence came from a human donor with non-small cell lung cancer that progressed on radiotherapy plus ipilimumab. The sequencing here drew on peripheral blood, taken from a patient treated with radiotherapy plus ipilimumab. J is TRBJ2-2 and V is TRBV2; 9 positions match TRBD2. CDR3 residues: CAGALAGAGGTGELFF. The CDR3 nucleotides are TGTGCCGGAGCGTTAGCGGGAGCGGGCGGCACCGGGGAGCTGTTTTTT.